Each of the 15 T cell receptor beta chains below was sequenced from the same sample in a study of vaccination effects on CD4 cells after COVID-19 (dated by TCRdb to between 2021 and 2023). In the ViraFEST assay, PBMC were stimulated with viral peptide pools, and TCR sequencing was then used to find antigen-specific CD4+ T cell clonotypes based on their expansion. After more than nine days of culture, CD4+ T cells were isolated with the EasySep CD4+ T cell isolation kit. Two doses of either the BNT162b2 or the mRNA-1273 mRNA SARS-CoV-2 vaccine were administered to participants. These receptors lack a known antigen. Library construction relied on the immunoSEQ multiplex PCR assay. The table comes from immuneACCESS by way of TCRdb, which keeps in-frame sequences with V and J called. Part of the clones is missing from these tables; in studies checked, under half for an unresolved V gene and the rest for unknown reasons. Across this sample there are 60,000 to 85,000 clones, with roughly 81% seen only once. The ten biggest clones cover roughly 1.6% of the sample.

The sample in question was CD4+ T cells from PBMCs cultured with HCoV-229E spike peptides, obtained after COVID-19 vaccination. Per the publication, the cell subset or site label means: HCoV-229E spike overlapping peptide pool stimulation. Receptor source: a human donor who received a COVID-19 vaccine.

The chain recombines TRBV2 with TRBJ2-7; 7 bases map to TRBD1. With 5 bases clipped from V and 2 bases from J, the junction kept 6 bases outside the gene matches. Germline-derived CDR1 and CDR2 are SNHLY and FYNNEI. The CDR3 has 14 amino acids. CDR3 residues: CASSRRDRTYEQYV. The DNA for the CDR3 is TGTGCCAGCAGTCGCCGGGACAGAACCTACGAGCAGTACGTC.

This clone came up once. The chain is built from TRBV24-1 and TRBJ2-6; D gene unclear. This CDR3 spans 17 amino acids. V lost 2 bases, J lost 0 bases, and 10 bases lay in between. Germline lookup yields CDR1 KGHDR and CDR2 SFDVKD. DNA for the CDR3: TGTGCCACCAGTGATTCCGACATAATCTCTGGGGCCAACGTCCTGACTTTC. Translation: CATSDSDIISGANVLTF.

CDR3 loop: CASRRDRGGGETQYF. Written as DNA, the CDR3 is TGTGCCAGCAGACGAGACAGGGGAGGTGGAGAGACCCAGTACTTC. The chain recombines TRBV7-8 with TRBJ2-5, with 8 bases matching TRBD1. Per the germline V gene, CDR1 is SGHVS and CDR2 is FQNEAQ. V lost 6 bases and J lost 4; bases outside the gene matches: 10. There are 15 residues in the CDR3.

V and J are TRBV12-3 or TRBV12-4 and TRBJ2-2; 7 bases line up with TRBD1. This CDR3 contains 13 residues. V trimming: 9 bases; J trimming: 6 bases; junction bases outside the gene matches: 7. CDR3 coding DNA: TGTGCCAGGAGGGGACAGTTGGCCGGGGAGCTGTTTTTT. It yields the protein CARRGQLAGELFF.

The V gene is TRBV19, the J gene TRBJ1-5; possible D gene TRBD1, 6 bases. There are 14 residues in the CDR3. Trimming shortened V by 5 bases and J by 0 bases, and 8 bases separated the two germline ends. Germline V gene lookup returns CDR1 LNHDA and CDR2 SQIVND (reference sequence). The CDR3 here is CASSLRGSNQPQHF. Here the CDR3 DNA reads TGTGCCAGTAGTCTCAGGGGTAGCAATCAGCCCCAGCATTTT.

This chain joins TRBV5-8 and TRBJ2-7, with TRBD1 identical over 9 bases. The CDR3 length is 14 residues. V shed 4 bases, J shed 3 bases, and the junction held 5 bases outside the gene matches. From germline, CDR1 is SGHTS and CDR2 YDEGEE. CDR3 in amino acids: CASSTPGQGYEQYV. CDR3 sequence (DNA): TGTGCCAGCAGCACTCCGGGACAGGGCTACGAGCAGTACGTC.

The chain has TRBV6-5 and TRBJ1-1; D unresolved. The CDR3 is made up of 11 amino acids. CDR1 is MNHEY, CDR2 SVGAGI, per germline. Deletions cut 5 bases from V and 4 bases from J, with 5 bases between. The CDR3 protein is CASSHLTEAFF. Written as DNA, the CDR3 is TGTGCCAGCAGTCACCTCACTGAAGCTTTCTTT.

The chain carries TRBV7-2 and TRBJ1-2, with a tentative D call TRBD1 (5 bases). CDR1 is SGHTA, CDR2 FQGNSA, per germline. This CDR3 is 14 amino acids long. The V end was cut by 2 bases, the J end by 2 bases, with 9 bases between. The CDR3 loop reads CASSLRGRNYGYTF. Here the CDR3 DNA reads TGTGCCAGCAGCTTACGGGGACGAAACTATGGCTACACCTTC. The variable domain in full, completed from reference TRBV7-2 and TRBJ1-2, reads GAGVSQSPSNKVTEKGKDVELRCDPISGHTALYWYRQSLGQGLEFLIYFQGNSAPDKSGLPSDRFSAERTGGSVSTLTIQRTQQEDSAVYLCASSLRGRNYGYTFGSGTRLTVV.

The sample holds a few counts of this clone. In DNA, the CDR3 is TGTGCCAGCAGTTCGCGACAGGGTAATGAAAAACTGTTTTTT. Its protein is CASSSRQGNEKLFF. V and J are TRBV27 and TRBJ1-4, with 7 bases matching TRBD1. Trimming at V came to 4 bases and at J to 4 bases, leaving 3 bases not matched to a gene. This CDR3 spans 14 amino acids. CDR1 and CDR2 from the germline V gene are MNHEY and SMNVEV (reference sequence).

The chain carries TRBV7-3 and TRBJ2-5; the match to TRBD2 covers 14 bases. Germline CDR1 reads SGHTA; CDR2 reads FQGTGA. The V and J ends lost 2 bases and 4 bases, in that order; junction bases with no gene match: 0. This CDR3 is 15 amino acids long. The CDR3 coding sequence is TGTGCCAGCAGCTTAGGGACTAGCGGGGGAGAGACCCAGTACTTC. It yields the protein CASSLGTSGGETQYF.

The chain uses TRBV10-3 and TRBJ2-2; no clear D gene. This CDR3 region has 16 residues. Germline V gene data show CDR1 as ENHRY and CDR2 as SYGVKD. V was trimmed by 1 base and J by 0 bases, leaving 9 bases between them. CDR3 bases: TGTGCCATCAGTGAGTTAGGTACAGCGAACACCGGGGAGCTGTTTTTT. This codes for CAISELGTANTGELFF.

CDR3 in DNA: TGTGCCAGTAGTATCGGCCAGACCAAAAACATTCAGTACTTC. Translated, it gives CASSIGQTKNIQYF. This rearrangement joins TRBV19 to TRBJ2-4, with D hard to call. Trimming left V 3 bases short and J 2 bases short, with 8 bases between. Germline values: CDR1 LNHDA, CDR2 SQIVND (reference sequence). CDR3 length: 14 amino acids. The variable domain in full, completed from reference TRBV19 and TRBJ2-4, reads DGGITQSPKYLFRKEGQNVTLSCEQNLNHDAMYWYRQDPGQGLRLIYYSQIVNDFQKGDIAEGYSVSREKKESFPLTVTSAQKNPTAFYLCASSIGQTKNIQYFGAGTRLSVL.

This clone was counted between two and nine times. The V and J genes are TRBV3-1 (or the pseudogene TRBV3-2) and TRBJ2-7; D remains ambiguous. Looked up from germline, CDR1 is LGHDT and CDR2 is YNNKEL (reference sequence). The CDR3 extends over 16 amino acids. The V end was cut by 0 bases, the J end by 3 bases, with 15 bases between. The CDR3 loop reads CASSQDLTAKGYEQYV. For the CDR3, the DNA is TGTGCCAGCAGCCAAGATCTTACAGCGAAGGGCTACGAGCAGTACGTC.

This clone has just one count. The V call is TRBV6-6, the J call TRBJ1-2; D is possibly TRBD1 (5 bases). Per germline, CDR1 MNHNY and CDR2 SVGAGI (reference sequence). The CDR3 consists of 15 residues. Trimming removed 5 bases from V and 4 bases from J, with 17 bases in between. The CDR3 is CASSADSALIYGYTF. Written as DNA, the CDR3 is TGTGCCAGCAGTGCCGACAGCGCTCTTATCTATGGCTACACCTTC.

This clone has only one observation. The V call is TRBV25-1, the J call TRBJ1-6; D gene ambiguous. Trimming removed 3 bases from V and 7 bases from J, with 10 bases in between. CDR1 is MGHDK and CDR2 is SYGVNS in the germline V gene. This CDR3 comprises 14 residues. The CDR3 is CASSDWTENSPLHF. For the CDR3, the DNA is TGTGCCAGCAGTGACTGGACGGAAAATTCACCCCTCCACTTT.